This TCR beta chain was captured in a study of PD-1 blockade in mismatch repair-deficient tumors. The germline V and J ends were trimmed by 0 bases and 3 bases, with 7 bases remaining between them. This CDR3 contains 14 residues. CDR1 is SGHDT, CDR2 YYEEEE, per germline. The data were produced by immunoSEQ multiplex PCR, yet TCRdb's version contains in-frame clones alone and is incomplete. Of around 49,000 clones detected, 77% appear once; the ten largest clones hold more than 3%. The sequencing here drew on PBMCs, taken before pembrolizumab treatment. This clonotype was obtained from an adult with mismatch repair-deficient cancer. This chain links TRBV5-6 with TRBJ2-1, with D unclear. This chain's CDR3 is CASSLGIDYNEQFF. CDR3 bases: TGTGCCAGCAGCTTGGGGATAGACTACAATGAGCAGTTCTTC.